Presented here are 30 T cell receptor beta chains from one specimen sequenced in a study of shared clonotypes between healthy human individuals (dated by TCRdb to the early 2020s). The library came from the immunoSEQ multiplex PCR assay. Drawn from immuneACCESS, this table holds only the in-frame rearrangements with V and J called that TCRdb kept. Clones are partly lost; checked studies trace under half to an unresolved V gene and leave the rest unexplained. This sample has about 530,000 clones in its table, and over 75% of those were observed once. The ten largest clones represent approximately 12% of the sample. Sample: PBMCs. These TCRs come from a woman aged 40-49 years in good health. Some clones in this sample may be carry-over from other donors' samples.

The chain links TRBV5-5 to TRBJ1-2; D not resolved. CDR3 size: 13 residues. CDR1 is SGHKS and CDR2 is YYEKEE in the germline V gene (reference sequence). Trimming removed 3 bases from V and 8 bases from J, with 14 bases in between. CDR3: CASSYRVGSGYTF. CDR3 sequence (DNA): TGTGCCAGCAGCTACCGCGTGGGGTCGGGCTACACCTTC. The whole variable domain, filled in from reference TRBV5-5 and TRBJ1-2, reads DAGVTQSPTHLIKTRGQQVTLRCSPISGHKSVSWYQQVLGQGPQFIFQYYEKEERGRGNFPDRFSARQFPNYSSELNVNALLLGDSALYLCASSYRVGSGYTFGSGTRLTVV.

This chain connects TRBV28 to TRBJ2-2, with TRBD2 identical over 7 bases. The CDR3 is 12 residues long. Germline V lookup: CDR1 MDHEN, CDR2 SYDVKM. V gave up 8 bases and J gave up 5 bases; unmatched junction bases: 2. For the CDR3, the DNA is TGTGCCAGCCGGCGGGAGACCGGGGAGCTGTTTTTT. This gives the protein CASRRETGELFF.

In DNA, the CDR3 is TGTGCCAGCTCGACCTCGGGGCAGCCCCAGCATTTT. Translating it yields CASSTSGQPQHF. This sequence joins TRBV19 and TRBJ1-5; no clear D. V lost 9 bases to trimming and J lost 7 bases, with 13 bases between them. The CDR3 runs to 12 residues. Per germline, CDR1 LNHDA and CDR2 SQIVND (reference sequence). Variable domain in full (rest from reference TRBV19 and TRBJ1-5): DGGITQSPKYLFRKEGQNVTLSCEQNLNHDAMYWYRQDPGQGLRLIYYSQIVNDFQKGDIAEGYSVSREKKESFPLTVTSAQKNPTAFYLCASSTSGQPQHFGDGTRLSIL.

This chain uses TRBV28 with TRBJ2-2, with D possibly TRBD2 on 5 matching bases. V was cut by 10 bases and J by 5 bases, with 20 bases left in between. CDR3 size: 15 residues. Germline V gives CDR1 MDHEN, CDR2 SYDVKM. The CDR3 DNA reads TGTGCCACCCGCCGGGATAATACCGTGACCGGGGAGCTGTTTTTT. It is translated as CATRRDNTVTGELFF.

Worth noting for this clone: The same CDR3 arises from other DNA sequences in this sample as well. The chain combines TRBV6-4 with TRBJ2-2; possibly TRBD1 for D (5 bases). This CDR3 contains 14 residues. CDR1 and CDR2 (germline): MRHNA, SNTAGT. The V and J ends lost 0 bases and 3 bases respectively, with 5 bases between them. The CDR3, as DNA: TGTGCCAGCAGTGACTCAGGGGACACCGGGGAGCTGTTTTTT. It yields the protein CASSDSGDTGELFF.

CDR3 in amino acids: CASSRTDAGGWETQYF. The CDR3 DNA reads as TGTGCCAGCAGTCGGACGGACGCGGGGGGATGGGAGACCCAGTACTTC. The chain uses TRBV2 and TRBJ2-5, with 8 bases lining up with TRBD2. The CDR3 extends over 16 amino acids. V lost 5 bases, J lost 5 bases, and 13 bases stayed unmatched. Looked up from germline, CDR1 is SNHLY and CDR2 is FYNNEI.

This clone was recorded once. This chain joins TRBV28 and TRBJ1-2, with 7 positions matching TRBD1. Germline CDR1 and CDR2: MDHEN and SYDVKM. J was trimmed by 4 bases and V by 6 bases; bases with no gene match: 20. The CDR3 has 18 amino acids. CDR3 in DNA: TGTGCCAGCAGCCCCAGGTTGACAGGGTCAGGAGGATCCTATGGCTACACCTTC. Its translation: CASSPRLTGSGGSYGYTF.

The gene calls are TRBV19 and TRBJ1-5; D may be TRBD1 (6 bases). Deletions cut 3 bases from V and 4 bases from J, with 13 bases between. Per the germline V gene, CDR1 is LNHDA and CDR2 is SQIVND (reference sequence). The CDR3 contains 15 residues. The CDR3 region is CASSILNRANQPQHF. The DNA of the CDR3 is TGTGCCAGTAGTATTCTTAACAGGGCAAATCAGCCCCAGCATTTT.

This chain joins TRBV5-6 and TRBJ2-2; 15 nucleotides line up with TRBD2. This CDR3 contains 16 residues. Germline lookup yields CDR1 SGHDT and CDR2 YYEEEE. Losses at the gene ends were 4 bases for V and 6 bases for J; bases not matched to a gene: 4. In DNA, the CDR3 is TGTGCCAGCAGCAAGGGACTAGCGGGAGGTCCCGGGGAGCTGTTTTTT. Encoded protein: CASSKGLAGGPGELFF. Together with reference TRBV5-6 and TRBJ2-2, the CDR3 gives the full variable domain: DAGVTQSPTHLIKTRGQQVTLRCSPKSGHDTVSWYQQALGQGPQFIFQYYEEEERQRGNFPDRFSGHQFPNYSSELNVNALLLGDSALYLCASSKGLAGGPGELFFGEGSRLTVL.

The rearrangement uses TRBV4-3 and TRBJ2-1; 10 nucleotides agree with TRBD1. CDR1 and CDR2 from the germline V gene are LGHNA and YSLEER. The junction had 0 bases not matched to a gene; V was cut back by 4 bases and J by 0 bases. The CDR3 sequence is 15 residues long. CDR3 nucleotide sequence: TGCGCCAGCAGCCGGACAGGGGGCTCCTACAATGAGCAGTTCTTC. Protein sequence: CASSRTGGSYNEQFF.

The rearrangement uses TRBV12-5 and TRBJ2-7, with 12 positions matching TRBD2. In germline, CDR1 is LGHNT, CDR2 FRNRAP. The CDR3 runs 21 residues. The ends lost 0 bases at V and 7 bases at J; junction bases unmatched: 22. This CDR3 reads CASGLVTGGGETSGSWEEQYF. The CDR3 DNA follows: TGTGCTAGTGGTTTGGTAACGGGAGGGGGCGAGACTAGCGGGAGTTGGGAAGAGCAGTACTTC.

This clone was seen more than once but under ten times. This chain uses TRBV27 with TRBJ2-7; maybe TRBD2 (5 bases). Trimming took off 2 bases at V and 4 bases at J, with 21 bases between the two ends. Germline CDR1 is MNHEY and CDR2 is SMNVEV (reference sequence). The CDR3 length is 17 residues. The CDR3 region has the DNA TGTGCCAGCAGTTTAGTGGGTAGAATGGCGGGCGCATACGAGCAGTACTTC. Translated, it gives CASSLVGRMAGAYEQYF.

A word on this clone: Other DNA sequences in the same sample also yield this CDR3. The genes are TRBV9 and TRBJ2-2; no definite D call. With 1 base removed from V and 6 bases from J, the gap between germline ends came to 1 base. The CDR3 consists of 11 residues. Germline CDR1 and CDR2: SGDLS and YYNGEE. The CDR3 coding sequence is TGTGCCAGCAGCGTACCCGGGGAGCTGTTTTTT. This gives the protein CASSVPGELFF. Drawing the rest from reference TRBV9 and TRBJ2-2, the complete variable domain is DSGVTQTPKHLITATGQRVTLRCSPRSGDLSVYWYQQSLDQGLQFLIQYYNGEERAKGNILERFSAQQFPDLHSELNLSSLELGDSALYFCASSVPGELFFGEGSRLTVL.

The V gene is TRBV28, the J gene TRBJ1-4, with no clear D. Germline CDR1 is MDHEN and CDR2 is SYDVKM. CDR3 length: 13 residues. Trimming took off 7 bases at V and 4 bases at J, with 10 bases between the two ends. CDR3 DNA sequence: TGTGCCAGCACAAGACTGGTTAATGAAAAACTGTTTTTT. Its protein is CASTRLVNEKLFF. The full variable domain, rest sourced from reference TRBV28 and TRBJ1-4, is DVKVTQSSRYLVKRTGEKVFLECVQDMDHENMFWYRQDPGLGLRLIYFSYDVKMKEKGDIPEGYSVSREKKERFSLILESASTNQTSMYLCASTRLVNEKLFFGSGTQLSVL.

In its sample, this clone was seen a few times. The V and J genes are TRBV28 and TRBJ1-2, with a tentative D call TRBD1 (5 bases). Between the trimmed V and J ends, which lost 6 bases and 4 bases, there was a span of 15 bases. This CDR3 region has 14 residues. The germline CDR1 and CDR2 sequences are MDHEN and SYDVKM. The chain's CDR3 is CASRLSGTGYGYTF. The CDR3 bases are TGTGCCAGCAGACTCTCCGGGACGGGCTATGGCTACACCTTC.

This clone occurred once. This chain uses TRBV6-1 with TRBJ1-5, with TRBD1 identical over 9 bases. The germline gives CDR1 MNHNS, CDR2 SASEGT. Trimming cost V 6 bases and J 4 bases; bases outside gene matches: 7. The CDR3 covers 15 residues. The CDR3 DNA follows: TGTGCCAGCAGGATAAGGGGACAGGGTAATCAGCCCCAGCATTTT. Its protein product is CASRIRGQGNQPQHF.

The rearrangement uses TRBV10-3 and TRBJ1-5; D is unresolved. V dropped 2 bases and J dropped 5 bases, with 7 bases sitting between them. This CDR3 spans 13 amino acids. In germline, CDR1 is ENHRY, CDR2 SYGVKD. The CDR3 protein is CAISEEGYQPQHF. CDR3 bases: TGTGCCATCAGTGAGGAGGGTTATCAGCCCCAGCATTTT.

The chain employs TRBV7-9 and TRBJ1-4; TRBD1 aligns across 7 bases. The CDR3 has 13 residues. V gave up 5 bases and J gave up 8 bases; unmatched junction bases: 5. Germline V lookup: CDR1 SEHNR, CDR2 FQNEAQ (reference sequence). The CDR3 sequence: CASSQGGWEKLFF. The CDR3 DNA follows: TGTGCCAGCAGCCAGGGGGGCTGGGAAAAACTGTTTTTT.

V usage is TRBV4-2 and J usage is TRBJ1-5; D is uncertain. Germline V gives CDR1 LGHNA, CDR2 YNFKEQ. This CDR3 has 15 residues. Deletions cut 5 bases from V and 3 bases from J, with 14 bases between. As DNA, the CDR3 is TGTGCCAGCAGCTTACGAGGGAGAAACAATCAGCCCCAGCATTTT. This gives the protein CASSLRGRNNQPQHF.

This chain uses TRBV27 with TRBJ2-1, with a possible D match to TRBD1 (5 bases). V lost 3 bases and J lost 0, with 15 bases in between. The CDR3 covers 17 residues. Germline lookup yields CDR1 MNHEY and CDR2 SMNVEV (reference sequence). DNA of the CDR3: TGTGCCAGCAGTTTCGCGTCGACAGCCCTCTCCTACAATGAGCAGTTCTTC. Translating gives CASSFASTALSYNEQFF.

This chain connects TRBV7-9 to TRBJ2-5; D perhaps matches TRBD1 (6 bases). There are 14 residues in the CDR3. CDR1 and CDR2 from the germline V gene are SEHNR and FQNEAQ (reference sequence). The V gene lost 3 bases and the J gene lost 2 bases, with 10 bases spanning the gap. In nucleotides, the CDR3 is TGTGCCAGCAGCTTCCCGGGACAACAAGAGACCCAGTACTTC. Residues: CASSFPGQQETQYF.

The V call is TRBV7-2, the J call TRBJ2-7, with 7 positions matching TRBD1. Germline V CDR1 and CDR2: SGHTA, FQGNSA. CDR3 length: 14 amino acids. V dropped 3 bases and J dropped 4; count of bases not matched to a gene: 6. CDR3 sequence reads: CASSFTGQTYEQYF. The CDR3 nucleotides are TGTGCCAGCAGCTTCACGGGACAGACATACGAGCAGTACTTC.

The V gene is TRBV4-2, the J gene TRBJ1-2; a possible D gene is TRBD1 (6 bases). V dropped 2 bases and J dropped 4 bases, with 11 bases sitting between them. The length of the CDR3 is 14 residues. Germline V gene sequence: CDR1 LGHNA, CDR2 YNFKEQ. CDR3 bases: TGTGCCAGCAGCCAAACGGACAGTGGCTATGGCTACACCTTC. Protein sequence: CASSQTDSGYGYTF.

J is TRBJ2-7 and V is TRBV5-6; TRBD2 matches at 7 bases. There are 16 residues in the CDR3. Germline loops: CDR1 SGHDT, CDR2 YYEEEE. Trimming at V came to 6 bases and at J to 2 bases, leaving 14 bases not matched to a gene. DNA of the CDR3: TGTGCCAGCAATCCGGCAGCGGGAATCGGAACCTACGAGCAGTACTTC. This codes for CASNPAAGIGTYEQYF.

Turning to this clone: A junction boundary mismatches the germline segment, possibly from a read error. The chain combines TRBV9 with TRBJ2-2, with D tentatively TRBD2 (6 bases). CDR3 length equals 16 residues. Germline V CDR1 and CDR2: SGDLS, YYNGEE. CDR3 sequence: CASTIAGGSDTGELLF. For the CDR3, the DNA is TGTGCCAGCACCATAGCCGGGGGTTCGGACACCGGGGAGCTGCTTTTT.

The V call is TRBV9, the J call TRBJ2-2, with 7 bases fitting TRBD2. CDR1 and CDR2 (germline): SGDLS, YYNGEE. V lost 6 bases, J lost 1 base, and 3 bases stayed unmatched. The CDR3 length is 14 residues. The CDR3 bases are TGTGCCAGCACGGGACTATTGAACACCGGGGAGCTGTTTTTT. This encodes CASTGLLNTGELFF.

The chain links TRBV27 to TRBJ2-1; the match to TRBD2 covers 9 bases. CDR3 length equals 15 residues. V was clipped by 2 bases and J by 9 bases; unmatched bases: 8. CDR1 and CDR2 from the germline V gene are MNHEY and SMNVEV (reference sequence). As DNA, the CDR3 is TGTGCCAGCAGTTTAGGTAGTAGCGGGAGAGGTGAGCAGTTCTTC. Protein sequence: CASSLGSSGRGEQFF.

The rearrangement joins TRBV28 to TRBJ2-1; 8 positions match TRBD1. Germline V gene data show CDR1 as MDHEN and CDR2 as SYDVKM. The ends lost 4 bases at V and 8 bases at J; junction bases unmatched: 7. The CDR3 length is 14 residues. CDR3 DNA: TGTGCCAGCAGTTCCGGACAGGGATGGGATGAGCAGTTCTTC. This sequence encodes CASSSGQGWDEQFF. The whole variable domain, remainder taken from reference TRBV28 and TRBJ2-1, is DVKVTQSSRYLVKRTGEKVFLECVQDMDHENMFWYRQDPGLGLRLIYFSYDVKMKEKGDIPEGYSVSREKKERFSLILESASTNQTSMYLCASSSGQGWDEQFFGPGTRLTVL.

This clone was seen only a few times. This chain connects TRBV2 to TRBJ1-2; D is unresolved. The CDR3 contains 14 residues. The V and J ends lost 0 bases and 4 bases respectively, with 9 bases between them. Germline CDR1 SNHLY, CDR2 FYNNEI. The DNA for the CDR3 is TGTGCCAGCAGTGAAGCGCTTCAGCTCTATGGCTACACCTTC. Protein sequence: CASSEALQLYGYTF. The full variable domain, its missing parts supplied by reference TRBV2 and TRBJ1-2, is EPEVTQTPSHQVTQMGQEVILRCVPISNHLYFYWYRQILGQKVEFLVSFYNNEISEKSEIFDDQFSVERPDGSNFTLKIRSTKLEDSAMYFCASSEALQLYGYTFGSGTRLTVV.

A single count supports this clone. This chain links TRBV7-2 with TRBJ2-1; D is unclear. Germline CDR1 and CDR2: SGHTA and FQGNSA. The CDR3 runs 16 residues. V shed 2 bases and J shed 3 bases, with 14 bases lying between them. In DNA form, the CDR3 reads TGTGCCAGCAGCTTAAGAGTAAGAGGTCTCTACAATGAGCAGTTCTTC. It codes for CASSLRVRGLYNEQFF.